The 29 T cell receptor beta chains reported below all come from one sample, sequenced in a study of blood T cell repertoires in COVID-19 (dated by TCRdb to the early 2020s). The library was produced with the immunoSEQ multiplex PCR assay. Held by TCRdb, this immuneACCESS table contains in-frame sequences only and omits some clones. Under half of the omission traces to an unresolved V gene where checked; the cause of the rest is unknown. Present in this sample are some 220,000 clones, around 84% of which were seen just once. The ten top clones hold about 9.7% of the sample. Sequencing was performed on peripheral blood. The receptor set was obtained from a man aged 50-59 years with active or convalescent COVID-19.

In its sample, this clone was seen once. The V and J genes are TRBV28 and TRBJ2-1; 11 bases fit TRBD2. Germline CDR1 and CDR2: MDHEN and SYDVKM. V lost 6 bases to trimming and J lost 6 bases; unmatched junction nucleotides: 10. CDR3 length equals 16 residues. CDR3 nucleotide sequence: TGTGCCAGCAGCCGAGTTAGCGGGGGGGCGGCCAATGAGCAGTTCTTC. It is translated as CASSRVSGGAANEQFF.

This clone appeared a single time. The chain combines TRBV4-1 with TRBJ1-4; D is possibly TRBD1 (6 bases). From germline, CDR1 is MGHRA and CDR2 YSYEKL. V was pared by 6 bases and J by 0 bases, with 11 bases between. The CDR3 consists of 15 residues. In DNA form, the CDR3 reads TGCGCCAGCAGTCGAGGGGGGGCAACTAATGAAAAACTGTTTTTT. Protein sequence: CASSRGGATNEKLFF.

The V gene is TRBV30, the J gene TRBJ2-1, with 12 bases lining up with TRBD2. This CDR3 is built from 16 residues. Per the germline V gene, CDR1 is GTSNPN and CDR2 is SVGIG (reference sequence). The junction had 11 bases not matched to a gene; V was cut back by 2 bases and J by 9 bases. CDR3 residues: CAWSNYLAGGPIEQFF. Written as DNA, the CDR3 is TGTGCCTGGAGTAACTATCTAGCGGGAGGGCCAATTGAGCAGTTCTTC.

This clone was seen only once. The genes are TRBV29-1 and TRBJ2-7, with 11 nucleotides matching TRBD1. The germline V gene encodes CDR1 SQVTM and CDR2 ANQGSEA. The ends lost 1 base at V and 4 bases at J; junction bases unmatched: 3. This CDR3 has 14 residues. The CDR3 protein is CSVEGTGGIYEQYF. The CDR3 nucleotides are TGCAGCGTTGAAGGGACAGGGGGCATTTACGAGCAGTACTTC.

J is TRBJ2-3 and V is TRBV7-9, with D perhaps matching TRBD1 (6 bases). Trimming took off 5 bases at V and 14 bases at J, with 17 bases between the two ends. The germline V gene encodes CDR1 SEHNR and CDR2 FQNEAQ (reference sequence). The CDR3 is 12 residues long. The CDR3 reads CASSASEVGAYF. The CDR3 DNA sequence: TGTGCCAGCAGCGCCAGCGAGGTGGGGGCGTATTTT.

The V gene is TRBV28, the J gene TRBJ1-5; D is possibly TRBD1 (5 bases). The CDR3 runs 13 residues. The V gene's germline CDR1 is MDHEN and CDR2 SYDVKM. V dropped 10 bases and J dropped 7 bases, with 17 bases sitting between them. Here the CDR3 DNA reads TGTGCCACTACATGGGGGGTTTGGCAGCCCCAGCATTTT. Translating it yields CATTWGVWQPQHF.

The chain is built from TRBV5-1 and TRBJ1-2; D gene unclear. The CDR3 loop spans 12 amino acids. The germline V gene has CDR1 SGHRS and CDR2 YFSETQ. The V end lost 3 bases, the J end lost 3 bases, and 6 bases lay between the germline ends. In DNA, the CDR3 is TGCGCCAGCAGCTCTCTCGACTATGGCTACACCTTC. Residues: CASSSLDYGYTF. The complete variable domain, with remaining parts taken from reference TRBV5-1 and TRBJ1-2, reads KAGVTQTPRYLIKTRGQQVTLSCSPISGHRSVSWYQQTPGQGLQFLFEYFSETQRNKGNFPGRFSGRQFSNSRSEMNVSTLELGDSALYLCASSSLDYGYTFGSGTRLTVV.

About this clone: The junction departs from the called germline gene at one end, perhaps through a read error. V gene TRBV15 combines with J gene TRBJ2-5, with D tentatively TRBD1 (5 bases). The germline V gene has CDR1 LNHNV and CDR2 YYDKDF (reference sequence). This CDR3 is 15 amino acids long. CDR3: CATSRGGEGQEAQYF. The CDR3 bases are TGTGCCACCAGCAGAGGCGGTGAAGGACAAGAGGCCCAGTACTTC.

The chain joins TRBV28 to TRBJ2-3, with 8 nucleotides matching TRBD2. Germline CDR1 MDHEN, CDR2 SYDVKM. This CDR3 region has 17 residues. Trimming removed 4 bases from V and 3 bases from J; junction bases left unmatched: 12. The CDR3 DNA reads TGTGCCAGCAGTTGGGGAGATTTAGCGGGAACTACAGATACGCAGTATTTT. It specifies CASSWGDLAGTTDTQYF.

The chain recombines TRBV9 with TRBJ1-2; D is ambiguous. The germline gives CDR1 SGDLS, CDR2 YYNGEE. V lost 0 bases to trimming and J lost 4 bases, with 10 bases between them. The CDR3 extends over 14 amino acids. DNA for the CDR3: TGTGCCAGCAGCGTAGGACTCCCCATCTATGGCTACACCTTC. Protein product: CASSVGLPIYGYTF.

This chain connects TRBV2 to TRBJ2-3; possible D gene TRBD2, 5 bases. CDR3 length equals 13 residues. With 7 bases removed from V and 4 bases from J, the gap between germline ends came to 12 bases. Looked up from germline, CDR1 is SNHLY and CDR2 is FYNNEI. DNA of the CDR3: TGTGCCAGCATAAGGGAGTCCGCAGATACGCAGTATTTT. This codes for CASIRESADTQYF. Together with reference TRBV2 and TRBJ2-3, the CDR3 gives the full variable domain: EPEVTQTPSHQVTQMGQEVILRCVPISNHLYFYWYRQILGQKVEFLVSFYNNEISEKSEIFDDQFSVERPDGSNFTLKIRSTKLEDSAMYFCASIRESADTQYFGPGTRLTVL.

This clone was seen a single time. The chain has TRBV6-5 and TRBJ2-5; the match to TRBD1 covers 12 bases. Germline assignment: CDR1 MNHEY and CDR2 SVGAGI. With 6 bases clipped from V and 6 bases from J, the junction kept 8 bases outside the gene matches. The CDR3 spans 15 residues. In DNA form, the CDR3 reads TGTGCCAGCAGGGCCGGGACAGGGGGCTGGAAGACCCAGTACTTC. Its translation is CASRAGTGGWKTQYF.

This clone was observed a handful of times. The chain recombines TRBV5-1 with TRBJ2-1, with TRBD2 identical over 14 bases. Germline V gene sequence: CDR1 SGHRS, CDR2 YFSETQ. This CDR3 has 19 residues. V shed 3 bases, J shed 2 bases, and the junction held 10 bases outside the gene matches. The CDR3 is CASSSRGLAGAYTYNEQFF. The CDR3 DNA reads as TGCGCCAGCAGCTCGCGGGGACTAGCGGGGGCATATACCTACAATGAGCAGTTCTTC.

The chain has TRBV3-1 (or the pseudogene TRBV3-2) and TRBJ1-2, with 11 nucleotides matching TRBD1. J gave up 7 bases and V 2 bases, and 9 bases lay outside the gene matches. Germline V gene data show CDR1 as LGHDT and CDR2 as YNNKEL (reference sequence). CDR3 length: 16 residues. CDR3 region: CASSQLQGTGGLGYTF. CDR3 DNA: TGTGCCAGCAGCCAATTGCAGGGGACAGGGGGTCTTGGCTACACCTTC.

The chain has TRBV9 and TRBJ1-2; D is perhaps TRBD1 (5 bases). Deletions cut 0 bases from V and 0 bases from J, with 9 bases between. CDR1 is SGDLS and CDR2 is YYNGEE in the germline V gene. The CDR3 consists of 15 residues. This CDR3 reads CASSVAGSSNYGYTF. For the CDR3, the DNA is TGTGCCAGCAGCGTAGCAGGGTCTTCTAACTATGGCTACACCTTC.

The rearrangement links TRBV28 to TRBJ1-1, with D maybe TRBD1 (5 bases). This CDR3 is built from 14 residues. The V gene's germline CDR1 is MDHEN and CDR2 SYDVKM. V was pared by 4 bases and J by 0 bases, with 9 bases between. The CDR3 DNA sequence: TGTGCCAGCAGTTGGAGGGGTATGAACACTGAAGCTTTCTTT. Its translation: CASSWRGMNTEAFF.

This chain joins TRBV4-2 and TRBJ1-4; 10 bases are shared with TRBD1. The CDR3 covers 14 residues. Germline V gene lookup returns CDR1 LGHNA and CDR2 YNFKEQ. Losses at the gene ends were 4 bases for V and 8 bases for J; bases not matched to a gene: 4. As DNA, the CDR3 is TGTGCCAGCAGCCCCGGGACAGGGGTGGAAAAACTGTTTTTT. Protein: CASSPGTGVEKLFF.

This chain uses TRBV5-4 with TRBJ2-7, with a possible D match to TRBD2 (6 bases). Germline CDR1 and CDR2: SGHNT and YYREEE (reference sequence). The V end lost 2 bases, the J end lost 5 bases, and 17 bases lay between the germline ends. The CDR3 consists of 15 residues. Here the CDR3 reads CASSFGGALGDEQYF. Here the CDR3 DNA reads TGTGCCAGCAGCTTCGGAGGGGCCTTAGGGGACGAGCAGTACTTC.

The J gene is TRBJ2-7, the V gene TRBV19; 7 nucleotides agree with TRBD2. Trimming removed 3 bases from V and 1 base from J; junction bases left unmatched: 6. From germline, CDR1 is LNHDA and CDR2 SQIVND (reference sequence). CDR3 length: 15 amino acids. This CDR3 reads CASSMGGSGSYEQYF. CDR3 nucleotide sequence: TGTGCCAGTAGTATGGGCGGGAGCGGATCCTACGAGCAGTACTTC.

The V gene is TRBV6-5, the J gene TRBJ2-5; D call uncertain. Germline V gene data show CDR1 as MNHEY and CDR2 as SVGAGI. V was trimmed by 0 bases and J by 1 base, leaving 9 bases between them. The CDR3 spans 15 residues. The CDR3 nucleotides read TGTGCCAGCAGTTACTCGGGCACCTTCCAAGAGACCCAGTACTTC. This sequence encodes CASSYSGTFQETQYF.

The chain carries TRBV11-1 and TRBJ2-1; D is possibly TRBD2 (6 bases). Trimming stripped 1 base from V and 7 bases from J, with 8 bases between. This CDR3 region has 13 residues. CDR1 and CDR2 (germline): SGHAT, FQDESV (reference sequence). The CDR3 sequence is CASSLGLGNEQFF. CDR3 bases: TGTGCCAGCAGCTTAGGACTAGGGAATGAGCAGTTCTTC.

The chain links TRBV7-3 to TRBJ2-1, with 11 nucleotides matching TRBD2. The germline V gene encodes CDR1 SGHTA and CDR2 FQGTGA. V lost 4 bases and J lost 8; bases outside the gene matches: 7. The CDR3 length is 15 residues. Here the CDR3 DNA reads TGTGCCAGCAGCTCCGGGACTAGCGGCCTCCATGAGCAGTTCTTC. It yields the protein CASSSGTSGLHEQFF.

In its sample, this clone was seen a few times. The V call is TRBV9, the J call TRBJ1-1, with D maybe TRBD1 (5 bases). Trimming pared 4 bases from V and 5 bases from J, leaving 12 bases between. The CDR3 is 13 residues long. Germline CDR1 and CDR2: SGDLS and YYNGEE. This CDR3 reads CASSTGAWTEAFF. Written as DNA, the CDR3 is TGTGCCAGCAGCACTGGGGCTTGGACTGAAGCTTTCTTT.

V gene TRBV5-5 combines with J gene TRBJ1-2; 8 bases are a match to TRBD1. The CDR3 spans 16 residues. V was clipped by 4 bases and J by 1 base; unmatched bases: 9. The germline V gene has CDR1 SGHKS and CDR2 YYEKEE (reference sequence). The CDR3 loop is CASSPSGQGRNYGYTF. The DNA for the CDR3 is TGTGCCAGCAGCCCTTCTGGACAGGGTCGTAACTATGGCTACACCTTC.

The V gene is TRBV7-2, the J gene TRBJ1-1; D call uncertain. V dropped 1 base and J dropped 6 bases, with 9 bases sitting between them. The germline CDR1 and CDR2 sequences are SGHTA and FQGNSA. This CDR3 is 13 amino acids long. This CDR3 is CASSLEVQAEAFF. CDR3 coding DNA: TGTGCCAGCAGCTTAGAAGTTCAGGCTGAAGCTTTCTTT.

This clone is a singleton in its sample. CDR3 sequence (DNA): TGTGCCAGCAGCCCCCGGAGAGGCGATACGCAGTATTTT. Its protein is CASSPRRGDTQYF. The chain has TRBV7-3 and TRBJ2-3; D remains ambiguous. The CDR3 is 13 amino acids. The germline CDR1 and CDR2 sequences are SGHTA and FQGTGA. V lost 5 bases and J 6 bases, leaving 12 bases between the germline ends.

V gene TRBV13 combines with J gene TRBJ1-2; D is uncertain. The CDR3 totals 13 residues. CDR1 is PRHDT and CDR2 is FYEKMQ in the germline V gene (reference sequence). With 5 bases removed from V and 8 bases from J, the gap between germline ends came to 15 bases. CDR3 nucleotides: TGTGCCAGCAGCCCCCTCTCGGGAGACGGCTACACCTTC. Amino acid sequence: CASSPLSGDGYTF.

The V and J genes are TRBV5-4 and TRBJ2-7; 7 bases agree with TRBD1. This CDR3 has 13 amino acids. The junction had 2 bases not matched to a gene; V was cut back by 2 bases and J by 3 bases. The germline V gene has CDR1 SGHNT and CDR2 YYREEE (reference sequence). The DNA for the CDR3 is TGTGCCAGCAGCTTCCGGGACAGCTACGAGCAGTACTTC. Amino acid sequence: CASSFRDSYEQYF. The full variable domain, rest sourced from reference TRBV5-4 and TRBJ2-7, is ETGVTQSPTHLIKTRGQQVTLRCSSQSGHNTVSWYQQALGQGPQFIFQYYREEENGRGNFPPRFSGLQFPNYSSELNVNALELDDSALYLCASSFRDSYEQYFGPGTRLTVT.

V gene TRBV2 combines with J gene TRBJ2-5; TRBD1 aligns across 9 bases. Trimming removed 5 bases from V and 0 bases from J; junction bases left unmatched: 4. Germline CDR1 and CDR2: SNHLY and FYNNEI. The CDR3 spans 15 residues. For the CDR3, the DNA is TGTGCCAGCAGTCGACAGGGGGGCGACCAAGAGACCCAGTACTTC. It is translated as CASSRQGGDQETQYF.